Each of the 25 T cell receptor beta chains below was sequenced from the same sample in a study of blood T cells in healthy people across ages. Then a second PCR, running roughly 6 to 12 cycles, was carried out with a sample-barcoded 5' primer and a J-beta primer mix. TCRdb fed the 5' RACE reads into MiXCR, producing one record per CDR3 protein. The table shows more than 650,000 distinct CDR3 sequences, with roughly 26% occurring only once. Another study also made use of these data, one on T cells of mothers and their children.

Sequenced input: blood. Source of these receptors: a boy aged 10-17 years in good health.

The gene calls are TRBV29-1 and TRBJ2-7; D remains ambiguous. Germline V lookup: CDR1 SQVTM, CDR2 ANQGSEA. Trimming took 4 bases from V and 2 from J, leaving 12 bases between them. The CDR3 runs 13 residues. The chain's CDR3 is CSVGTAIAYEQYF. The CDR3 nucleotides are TGCAGCGTTGGCACAGCAATAGCCTACGAGCAGTACTTC.

CDR3 in amino acids: CAWGKLAGAYNEQFF. DNA for the CDR3: TGTGCCTGGGGTAAATTAGCGGGGGCCTACAATGAGCAGTTCTTC. The chain uses TRBV30 and TRBJ2-1, with 9 bases aligning to TRBD2. This CDR3 spans 15 amino acids. Losses at the gene ends were 5 bases for V and 2 bases for J; bases not matched to a gene: 7. Germline CDR1 GTSNPN, CDR2 SVGIG (reference sequence).

With respect to this clonotype: At one end, the junction sequence differs from germline, possibly due to a read error. The chain joins TRBV11-2 to TRBJ1-4, with 8 bases fitting TRBD1. The V gene's germline CDR1 is SGHAT and CDR2 FQNNGV. The CDR3 extends over 14 amino acids. The CDR3 is CVSSFSWTGPKLFF. The CDR3 region has the DNA TGTGTCAGCAGCTTTAGTTGGACAGGGCCAAAGCTGTTTTTT. Full variable domain (outside the CDR3, taken from reference TRBV11-2 and TRBJ1-4): EAGVAQSPRYKIIEKRQSVAFWCNPISGHATLYWYQQILGQGPKLLIQFQNNGVVDDSQLPKDRFSAERLKGVDSTLKIQPAKLEDSAVYLCVSSFSWTGPKLFFGSGTQLSVL.

The rearrangement uses TRBV2 and TRBJ2-5, with 11 bases aligning to TRBD1. There are 15 residues in the CDR3. Germline V gene lookup returns CDR1 SNHLY and CDR2 FYNNEI. The V segment lost 9 bases and the J segment 2 bases; nucleotides outside the gene matches: 8. The CDR3 DNA reads as TGTGCCAGTAGCGTGGACAGGGGGCGGCAAGAGACCCAGTACTTC. This sequence encodes CASSVDRGRQETQYF.

The rearrangement joins TRBV3-1 to TRBJ2-3, with 10 bases fitting TRBD1. Germline assignment: CDR1 LGHDT and CDR2 YNNKEL (reference sequence). The CDR3 has 18 amino acids. V gave up 0 bases and J gave up 3 bases; unmatched junction bases: 9. The CDR3 nucleotides are TGTGCCAGCAGCCAAGAGGGACGGGACAGGGGAATGACAGATACGCAGTATTTT. Its protein is CASSQEGRDRGMTDTQYF.

The chain uses TRBV5-1 and TRBJ2-5; D call uncertain. Looked up from germline, CDR1 is SGHRS and CDR2 is YFSETQ. This CDR3 has 15 amino acids. V lost 0 bases and J 4 bases, leaving 13 bases between the germline ends. In DNA, the CDR3 is TGCGCCAGCAGCTTGGTGACCTCCCCGGGAGAGACCCAGTACTTC. As protein: CASSLVTSPGETQYF.

The CDR3 here is CASSTGTGVSYEQYF. In DNA form, the CDR3 reads TGTGCCAGCAGTACCGGGACAGGGGTCTCCTACGAGCAGTACTTC. V gene TRBV12-3 or TRBV12-4 combines with J gene TRBJ2-7; 10 bases are shared with TRBD1. V gave up 5 bases and J gave up 0 bases; unmatched junction bases: 4. CDR3 length equals 15 residues.

This clonotype was counted only a few times. The rearrangement links TRBV7-9 to TRBJ2-7; either TRBD1 or TRBD2 may fit D (6 bases each). Germline-derived CDR1 and CDR2 are SEHNR and FQNEAQ (reference sequence). The CDR3 spans 15 residues. V was clipped by 0 bases and J by 3 bases, with 12 bases between them. The CDR3: CASSLAAGHLYEQYF. CDR3 nucleotide sequence: TGTGCCAGCAGCTTAGCGGCGGGACATCTCTACGAGCAGTACTTC.

There are a few counts of this clonotype. This rearrangement joins TRBV7-9 to TRBJ2-6; D ambiguous. Germline CDR1 is SEHNR and CDR2 is FQNEAQ (reference sequence). Trimming took off 8 bases at V and 0 bases at J, with 11 bases between the two ends. CDR3 size: 15 residues. CDR3 amino acids: CASALELSGANVLTF. In nucleotides, the CDR3 is TGTGCCAGCGCCCTGGAGCTCTCTGGGGCCAACGTCCTGACTTTC.

In its sample, this clonotype was seen a few times. V is TRBV4-2 and J is TRBJ2-5; 8 bases fit TRBD2. The J call may be faulty, since TRBJ2-1 better matches the DNA end. The CDR3 loop spans 16 amino acids. The germline V gene encodes CDR1 LGHNA and CDR2 YNFKEQ. CDR3 sequence reads: CASSQILRTSNNEQFF. As DNA, the CDR3 is TGTGCCAGCAGCCAAATCCTAAGGACTAGCAACAATGAGCAGTTCTTC.

V and J are TRBV20-1 and TRBJ2-5; D gene uncertain. The V end was cut by 0 bases, the J end by 2 bases, with 13 bases between. Germline V gene sequence: CDR1 DFQATT, CDR2 SNEGSKA (reference sequence). The length of the CDR3 is 15 residues. CDR3 residues: CSARDSGRTQETQYF. The CDR3 bases are TGCAGTGCTAGAGACTCAGGCAGAACTCAAGAGACCCAGTACTTC.

The chain is built from TRBV6-2 or TRBV6-3 and TRBJ2-1; 10 positions match TRBD2. The CDR3 is 16 residues long. J lost 4 bases, V lost 5 bases, and 8 bases had no gene match. In germline, CDR1 is MNHEY, CDR2 SVGEGT. This CDR3 is CASSRGLAATYNEQFF. Written as DNA, the CDR3 is TGTGCCAGCAGTCGAGGACTAGCGGCCACTTACAATGAGCAGTTCTTC.

This clonotype has more than one count but fewer than ten. The chain uses TRBV29-1 and TRBJ1-2, with TRBD1 matching over 10 bases. The CDR3 extends over 17 amino acids. V lost 2 bases, J lost 4 bases, and 13 bases stayed unmatched. CDR1 SQVTM and CDR2 ANQGSEA come from the germline V gene. DNA of the CDR3: TGCAGCGTTGAAATTAACCGGGACAGGGGTTTGGGCTATGGCTACACCTTC. It codes for CSVEINRDRGLGYGYTF.

This clonotype appeared a few times. This chain uses TRBV3-1 with TRBJ1-4; maybe TRBD1 (6 bases). Trimming cost V 3 bases and J 8 bases, with 16 bases left between them. There are 15 residues in the CDR3. Germline V CDR1 and CDR2: LGHDT, YNNKEL (reference sequence). This CDR3 is CASSQLQGRGEKLFF. CDR3 DNA sequence: TGTGCCAGCAGCCAGCTCCAGGGGCGCGGGGAAAAACTGTTTTTT.

This clonotype was seen only a few times. In nucleotides, the CDR3 is TGTGCCAGCAGCCCTCAACAGGGGGCTTACAATGAGCAGTTCTTC. It encodes CASSPQQGAYNEQFF. This chain links TRBV7-9 with TRBJ2-1; 9 bases line up with TRBD1. This CDR3 has 15 amino acids. Unmatched junction bases numbered 6, after V lost 5 bases and J lost 4 bases. Germline values: CDR1 SEHNR, CDR2 FQNEAQ (reference sequence). Together with reference TRBV7-9 and TRBJ2-1, the CDR3 gives the full variable domain: DTGVSQNPRHKITKRGQNVTFRCDPISEHNRLYWYRQTLGQGPEFLTYFQNEAQLEKSRLLSDRFSAERPKGSFSTLEIQRTEQGDSAMYLCASSPQQGAYNEQFFGPGTRLTVL.

This clonotype appeared a few times. The chain joins TRBV27 to TRBJ1-4; D perhaps matches TRBD1 (5 bases). Germline assignment: CDR1 MNHEY and CDR2 SMNVEV (reference sequence). V was pared by 3 bases and J by 5 bases, with 10 bases between. The CDR3 covers 14 residues. This CDR3 reads CASSFWGMNEKLFF. As DNA, the CDR3 is TGTGCCAGCAGTTTTTGGGGGATGAATGAAAAACTGTTTTTT.

This clonotype has only a few counts. CDR3 in amino acids: CASSPGREVETQYF. CDR3 sequence (DNA): TGTGCCAGCAGCCCCGGAAGGGAAGTAGAGACCCAGTACTTC. The V and J genes are TRBV12-3 or TRBV12-4 and TRBJ2-5; no reliable D call. V lost 6 bases and J lost 4, with 15 bases in between. CDR3 length equals 14 residues.

This rearrangement joins TRBV24-1 to TRBJ2-5; 7 bases fit TRBD1. The CDR3 contains 15 residues. Germline loops: CDR1 KGHDR, CDR2 SFDVKD. V was pared by 4 bases and J by 4 bases, with 8 bases of the junction left unmatched. The CDR3: CATSDPSTGTETQYF. Written as DNA, the CDR3 is TGTGCCACCAGTGACCCCTCGACAGGGACAGAGACCCAGTACTTC.

This clonotype was seen a handful of times. The V call is TRBV12-3 or TRBV12-4, the J call TRBJ1-2, with TRBD1 matching over 11 bases. Trimming at V came to 7 bases and at J to 11 bases, leaving 9 bases not matched to a gene. The CDR3 has 13 amino acids. The CDR3, as DNA: TGTGCCAGCACCCCGGGACAGGGGGTCTGGTACACCTTC. It specifies CASTPGQGVWYTF.

This clonotype was recorded a few times. The chain links TRBV28 to TRBJ2-3; D remains ambiguous. The CDR3 contains 12 residues. Germline V gene sequence: CDR1 MDHEN, CDR2 SYDVKM. Deletions cut 4 bases from V and 7 bases from J, with 9 bases between. The CDR3 protein is CASSSRSYTQYF. For the CDR3, the DNA is TGTGCCAGCAGTTCACGGTCGTATACGCAGTATTTT.

The gene calls are TRBV27 and TRBJ2-1; 7 bases line up with TRBD2. Near its end, the DNA agrees better with TRBJ2-7, so the J call may be wrong. Germline-derived CDR1 and CDR2 are MNHEY and SMNVEV (reference sequence). This CDR3 has 15 amino acids. DNA for the CDR3: TGTGCCAGCAGTTTTTTCCAGGGAGGGACCTACGAGCAGTACTTC. It yields the protein CASSFFQGGTYEQYF.

The rearrangement links TRBV7-9 to TRBJ1-2, with TRBD1 as a possible D gene (6 bases). Trimming cost V 5 bases and J 4 bases, with 14 bases left between them. This CDR3 comprises 14 residues. Germline lookup yields CDR1 SEHNR and CDR2 FQNEAQ (reference sequence). The CDR3 DNA is TGTGCCAGCAGCGCATCGACAGGATCCTATGGCTACACCTTC. It codes for CASSASTGSYGYTF.

This sequence joins TRBV20-1 and TRBJ2-7; 7 nucleotides align to TRBD2. Germline V gene sequence: CDR1 DFQATT, CDR2 SNEGSKA (reference sequence). This CDR3 spans 13 amino acids. The ends lost 5 bases at V and 4 bases at J; junction bases unmatched: 8. The CDR3 DNA reads TGCAGTGCTCCCAAGGTCGGGGGGTACGAGCAGTACTTC. Amino acids: CSAPKVGGYEQYF.

This clonotype has just a few counts. The chain links TRBV27 to TRBJ2-5; 9 nucleotides agree with TRBD2. The J call may be in error: the DNA end matches TRBJ2-7 better. The CDR3 is 13 residues long. Germline-derived CDR1 and CDR2 are MNHEY and SMNVEV (reference sequence). The CDR3 sequence is CASRASGAYEQYF. The CDR3, as DNA: TGTGCCAGCAGGGCTAGCGGGGCCTACGAGCAGTACTTC.

This clonotype was seen more than once but under ten times. This rearrangement joins TRBV3-1 to TRBJ2-7, with D possibly TRBD1 on 6 matching bases. CDR1 and CDR2 (germline): LGHDT, YNNKEL (reference sequence). This CDR3 region has 17 residues. The V end was cut by 3 bases, the J end by 0 bases, with 18 bases between. The CDR3, as DNA: TGTGCCAGCAGCCATATCTCACCGGGACACCCCTCCTACGAGCAGTACTTC. Protein: CASSHISPGHPSYEQYF.